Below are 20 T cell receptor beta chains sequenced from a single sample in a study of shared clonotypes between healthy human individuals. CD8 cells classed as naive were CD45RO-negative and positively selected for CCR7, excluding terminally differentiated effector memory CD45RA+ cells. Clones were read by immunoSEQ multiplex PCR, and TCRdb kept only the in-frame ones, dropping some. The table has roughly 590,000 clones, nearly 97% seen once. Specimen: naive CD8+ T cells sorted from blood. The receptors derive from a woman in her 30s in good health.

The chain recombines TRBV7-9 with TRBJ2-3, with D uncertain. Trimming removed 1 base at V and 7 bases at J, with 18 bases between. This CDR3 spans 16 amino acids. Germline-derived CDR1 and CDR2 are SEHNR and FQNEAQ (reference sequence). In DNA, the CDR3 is TGTGCCAGCAGCTTAGTGACGGGCATCCCCCCGAATACGCAGTATTTT. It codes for CASSLVTGIPPNTQYF.

The DNA for the CDR3 is TGTGCCAGCAGTGGCCCGAGGACAGGGAGTTACGAGCAGTACTTC. This translates into CASSGPRTGSYEQYF. This chain uses TRBV6-1 with TRBJ2-7; 8 nucleotides line up with TRBD1. The CDR3 covers 15 residues. Germline V lookup: CDR1 MNHNS, CDR2 SASEGT. V lost 4 bases, J lost 4 bases, and 9 bases stayed unmatched.

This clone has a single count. CDR3: CASIKGTDTQYF. The CDR3 DNA reads TGTGCCAGTATAAAGGGAACAGATACGCAGTATTTT. The chain employs TRBV2 and TRBJ2-3; no clear D gene. This CDR3 spans 12 amino acids. The germline CDR1 and CDR2 sequences are SNHLY and FYNNEI. V lost 9 bases and J 3 bases, leaving 10 bases between the germline ends.

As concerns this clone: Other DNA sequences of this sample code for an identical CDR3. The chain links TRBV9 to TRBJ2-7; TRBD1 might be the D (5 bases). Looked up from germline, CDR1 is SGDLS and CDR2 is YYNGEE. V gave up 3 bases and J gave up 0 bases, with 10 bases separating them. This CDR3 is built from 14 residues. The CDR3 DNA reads TGTGCCAGCAGCGGGGGCGGTAGCTCCTACGAGCAGTACTTC. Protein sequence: CASSGGGSSYEQYF.

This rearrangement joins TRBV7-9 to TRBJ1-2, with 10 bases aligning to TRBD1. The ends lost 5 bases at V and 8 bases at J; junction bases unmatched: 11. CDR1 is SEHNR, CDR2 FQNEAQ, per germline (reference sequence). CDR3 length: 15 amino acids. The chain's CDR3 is CASSKGVGQGLGYTF. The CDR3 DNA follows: TGTGCCAGCAGCAAAGGAGTGGGACAGGGGCTGGGCTACACCTTC.

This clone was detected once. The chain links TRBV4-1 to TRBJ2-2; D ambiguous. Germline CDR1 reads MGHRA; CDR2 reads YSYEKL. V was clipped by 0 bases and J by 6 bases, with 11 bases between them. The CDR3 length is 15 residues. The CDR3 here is CASSQEPLVAGELFF. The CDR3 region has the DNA TGCGCCAGCAGCCAAGAACCGCTAGTCGCCGGGGAGCTGTTTTTT.

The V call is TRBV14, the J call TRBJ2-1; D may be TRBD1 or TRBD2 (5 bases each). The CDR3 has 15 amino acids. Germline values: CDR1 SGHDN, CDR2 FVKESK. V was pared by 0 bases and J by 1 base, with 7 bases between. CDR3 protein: CASSQDGGSYNEQFF. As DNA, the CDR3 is TGTGCCAGCAGCCAAGATGGGGGTTCCTACAATGAGCAGTTCTTC. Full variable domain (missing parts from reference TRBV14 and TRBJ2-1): EAGVTQFPSHSVIEKGQTVTLRCDPISGHDNLYWYRRVMGKEIKFLLHFVKESKQDESGMPNNRFLAERTGGTYSTLKVQPAELEDSGVYFCASSQDGGSYNEQFFGPGTRLTVL.

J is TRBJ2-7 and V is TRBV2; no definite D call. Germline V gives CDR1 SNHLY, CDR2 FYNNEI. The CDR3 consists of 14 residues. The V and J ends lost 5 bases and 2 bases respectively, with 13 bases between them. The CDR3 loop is CASSPTESPYEQYF. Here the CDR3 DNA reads TGTGCCAGCAGTCCGACGGAATCTCCCTACGAGCAGTACTTC. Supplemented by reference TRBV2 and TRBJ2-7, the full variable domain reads EPEVTQTPSHQVTQMGQEVILRCVPISNHLYFYWYRQILGQKVEFLVSFYNNEISEKSEIFDDQFSVERPDGSNFTLKIRSTKLEDSAMYFCASSPTESPYEQYFGPGTRLTVT.

The CDR3 DNA follows: TGCAGCGTTCCTAGCGGAGATAACTACAATGAGCAGTTCTTC. Its translation: CSVPSGDNYNEQFF. The rearrangement links TRBV29-1 to TRBJ2-1; 7 bases are a match to TRBD2. J was trimmed by 3 bases and V by 5 bases; bases with no gene match: 7. This CDR3 contains 14 residues. Germline V lookup: CDR1 SQVTM, CDR2 ANQGSEA.

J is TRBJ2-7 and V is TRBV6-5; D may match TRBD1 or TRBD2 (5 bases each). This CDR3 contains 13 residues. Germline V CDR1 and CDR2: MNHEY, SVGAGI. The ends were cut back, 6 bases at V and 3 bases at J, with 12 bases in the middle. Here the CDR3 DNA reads TGTGCCAGCAGCCCCGATGGGGGCTACGAGCAGTACTTC. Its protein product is CASSPDGGYEQYF.

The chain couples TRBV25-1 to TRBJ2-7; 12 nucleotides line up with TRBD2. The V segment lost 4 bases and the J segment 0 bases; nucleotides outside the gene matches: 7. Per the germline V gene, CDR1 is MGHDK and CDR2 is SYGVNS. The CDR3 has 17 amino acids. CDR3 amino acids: CASSAPGLAGSSYEQYF. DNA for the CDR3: TGTGCCAGCAGTGCTCCGGGACTAGCGGGTAGCTCCTACGAGCAGTACTTC.

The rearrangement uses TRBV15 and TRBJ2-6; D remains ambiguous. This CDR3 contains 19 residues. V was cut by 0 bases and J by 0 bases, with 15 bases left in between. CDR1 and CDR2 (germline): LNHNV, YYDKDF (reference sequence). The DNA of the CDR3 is TGTGCCACCAGCAGAGATGAATACCGCCCAATCTCTGGGGCCAACGTCCTGACTTTC. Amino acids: CATSRDEYRPISGANVLTF.

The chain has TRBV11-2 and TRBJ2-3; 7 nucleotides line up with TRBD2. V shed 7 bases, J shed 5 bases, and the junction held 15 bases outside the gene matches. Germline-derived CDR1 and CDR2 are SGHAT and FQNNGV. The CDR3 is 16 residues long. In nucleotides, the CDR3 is TGTGCCAGCAACCCCCGAGGGGCGGGAGAGGGAGATACGCAGTATTTT. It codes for CASNPRGAGEGDTQYF.

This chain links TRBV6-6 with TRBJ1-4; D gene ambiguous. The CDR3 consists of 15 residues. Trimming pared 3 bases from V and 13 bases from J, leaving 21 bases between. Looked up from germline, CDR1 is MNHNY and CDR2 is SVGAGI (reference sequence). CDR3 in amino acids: CASSYQMGYESGLFF. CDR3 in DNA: TGTGCCAGCAGTTATCAGATGGGATATGAGTCGGGACTGTTTTTT.

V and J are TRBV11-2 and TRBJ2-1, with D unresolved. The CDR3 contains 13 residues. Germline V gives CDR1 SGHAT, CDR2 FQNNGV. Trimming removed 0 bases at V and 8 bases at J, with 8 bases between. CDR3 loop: CASSLDLPHEQFF. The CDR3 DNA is TGTGCCAGCAGCTTAGATTTACCCCATGAGCAGTTCTTC.

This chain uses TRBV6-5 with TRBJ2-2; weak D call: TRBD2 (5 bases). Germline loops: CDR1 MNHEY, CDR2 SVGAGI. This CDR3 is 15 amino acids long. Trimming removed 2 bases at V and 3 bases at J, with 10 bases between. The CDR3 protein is CASSYVAGDTGELFF. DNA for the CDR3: TGTGCCAGCAGTTACGTCGCCGGGGACACCGGGGAGCTGTTTTTT.

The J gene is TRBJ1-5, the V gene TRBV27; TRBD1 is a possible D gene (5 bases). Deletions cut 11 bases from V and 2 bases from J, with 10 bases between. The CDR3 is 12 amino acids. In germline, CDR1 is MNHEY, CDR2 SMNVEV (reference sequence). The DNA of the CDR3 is TGTGCCTCGGGACGGGGCAATCAGCCCCAGCATTTT. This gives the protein CASGRGNQPQHF.

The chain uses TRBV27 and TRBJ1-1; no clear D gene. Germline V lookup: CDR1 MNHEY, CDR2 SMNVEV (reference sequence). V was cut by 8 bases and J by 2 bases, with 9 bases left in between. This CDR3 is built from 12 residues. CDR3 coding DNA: TGTGCCAGCGGGGAATATAACACTGAAGCTTTCTTT. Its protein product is CASGEYNTEAFF.

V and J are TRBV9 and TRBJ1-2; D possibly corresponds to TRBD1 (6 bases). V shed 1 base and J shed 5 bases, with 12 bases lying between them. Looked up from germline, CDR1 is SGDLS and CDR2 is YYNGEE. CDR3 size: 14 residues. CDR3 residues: CASSVQDSHYGYTF. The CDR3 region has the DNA TGTGCCAGCAGCGTACAGGACAGCCATTATGGCTACACCTTC.

The CDR3, as DNA: TGTGCCAGCAGTGATGAGGGGGGAGTGGCTGAAGCTTTCTTT. This sequence encodes CASSDEGGVAEAFF. The V call is TRBV2, the J call TRBJ1-1; D might be TRBD1 (6 bases). The CDR3 runs 14 residues. Trimming removed 3 bases from V and 6 bases from J, with 14 bases in between. Per the germline V gene, CDR1 is SNHLY and CDR2 is FYNNEI.